Detailed here is one T cell receptor (beta chain). Its antigen is unknown. 5'RACE with constant-segment primers built TCRalpha and TCRbeta cDNA libraries with UMIs. Each CDR3 protein gets one entry after TCRdb re-called the 5' RACE reads with MiXCR. The data contain 550,000 to 650,000 distinct CDR3 sequences, 15% to 20% of them singletons. Germline CDR1 MGHRA, CDR2 YSYEKL. After removal of 4 bases from V and 7 bases from J, the junction contained 13 bases not matched to a gene. The CDR3 extends over 18 amino acids. These data come from a study of T-cell memory formation after mild COVID-19. Study as a whole: Largely, TCR clusters stayed within a single donor.

Study results and caveats: CD4/CD8 balance characterized clones contracting day 15 to 85, and CD4+ skew characterized later expanders. Prior to infection, memory already included some responding clones, suggesting cross-reactive memory joined.

Material: PBMCs or a T cell subset sorted from them (not recorded which). The TCR sequence derives from an adult woman who had mild COVID-19 (a few samples of this study predate the infection). Cell type and time point are not known. The genes are TRBV4-1 and TRBJ1-4; TRBD1 matches 12 bases. The CDR3 is CASSLRGTGGGLGEKLFF. CDR3 sequence (DNA): TGCGCCAGCAGCCTGAGGGGGACAGGGGGCGGATTAGGTGAAAAACTGTTTTTT.